The rows below give T cell receptor beta chains drawn from one sample of a study of blood T cells in healthy people across ages. Via MiXCR, TCRdb re-called the 5' RACE reads, giving one row per CDR3 protein. The sample consists of 1.5 million to 2 million distinct CDR3 sequences, roughly 49% of them appearing once. Sequenced material: blood. The receptors come from a woman in her forties in good health. The CDR3 runs from the conserved cysteine through the conserved F or W. The order of the fields is D gene, J gene, V gene, clone size, CDR3 DNA, CDR3 protein. The D gene is left open where the match is weak. The size of a clone is reported for some rows only, either as once, few or many, or as a class for expanded clones.

D gene: .
J gene: TRBJ1-2
V gene: TRBV20-1
clone size: .
CDR3 DNA: TGCAGTGCTAGAACACCGGACAGTCGGTATGGCTACACCTTC
CDR3 protein: CSARTPDSRYGYTF

D gene: .
J gene: TRBJ1-6
V gene: TRBV7-8
clone size: once
CDR3 DNA: TGTGCCAGCAGCTTAGCGGGGGAACCACCTCCGAATTCACCCCTCCACTTT
CDR3 protein: CASSLAGEPPPNSPLHF

D gene: .
J gene: TRBJ2-3
V gene: TRBV12-3/TRBV12-4
clone size: .
CDR3 DNA: TGTGCCAGCAGTTTGGCCAGGGTGGGAGCAGATACGCAGTATTTT
CDR3 protein: CASSLARVGADTQYF

D gene: .
J gene: TRBJ1-5
V gene: TRBV6-6
clone size: .
CDR3 DNA: TGTGCCAGCAGTCACGGCCCAGGTGGACATCAGCCCCAGCATTTT
CDR3 protein: CASSHGPGGHQPQHF

D gene: TRBD2
J gene: TRBJ2-1
V gene: TRBV4-3
clone size: .
CDR3 DNA: TGCGCCAGCAGCCATCCCGGGCTAGCGGGGAACAATGAGCAGTTCTTC
CDR3 protein: CASSHPGLAGNNEQFF

D gene: TRBD1
J gene: TRBJ2-7
V gene: TRBV20-1
clone size: few
CDR3 DNA: TGCAGTGCTAGCCCCCAGACAGGGGACGAGCAGTACTTC
CDR3 protein: CSASPQTGDEQYF

D gene: TRBD2
J gene: TRBJ2-1
V gene: TRBV27
clone size: few
CDR3 DNA: TGTGCCAGCAGTTTATCAGGGGTAGCGGGGAGCTCCTACAATGAGCAGTTCTTC
CDR3 protein: CASSLSGVAGSSYNEQFF

D gene: TRBD2
J gene: TRBJ2-5
V gene: TRBV4-2
clone size: .
CDR3 DNA: TGTGCCAGCAGCCAAGATCCGCAGGGACGAGCGGGGGGAGAGACCCAGTACTTC
CDR3 protein: CASSQDPQGRAGGETQYF

D gene: TRBD2
J gene: TRBJ2-3
V gene: TRBV6-6
clone size: few
CDR3 DNA: TGTGCCAGCAGAGAAAGCGGGGGGGCTTTCGACACGCAGTATTTT
CDR3 protein: CASRESGGAFDTQYF

D gene: .
J gene: TRBJ1-2
V gene: TRBV12-3/TRBV12-4
clone size: .
CDR3 DNA: TGTGCCAGCAGTACTGACAGGAACTATGGCTACACCTTC
CDR3 protein: CASSTDRNYGYTF

D gene: TRBD2
J gene: TRBJ2-1
V gene: TRBV4-3
clone size: few
CDR3 DNA: TGCGCCAGCAGCCAAGGTCGGCTAGCGGTATATGAGCAGTTCTTC
CDR3 protein: CASSQGRLAVYEQFF

D gene: TRBD2
J gene: TRBJ2-7
V gene: TRBV7-6
clone size: .
CDR3 DNA: TGTGCCAGCAGCTTAGAAGCGGGGGGATCCCACGAGCAGTACTTC
CDR3 protein: CASSLEAGGSHEQYF

D gene: TRBD1
J gene: TRBJ1-2
V gene: TRBV20-1
clone size: once
CDR3 DNA: TGCAGTGCCCCCGGGACAGGGGGCTATGGCTACACCTTC
CDR3 protein: CSAPGTGGYGYTF

D gene: TRBD1
J gene: TRBJ2-5
V gene: TRBV6-5
clone size: few
CDR3 DNA: TGTGCCAGCAGCCATGACAGGGCCCCTATTCAAGAGACCCAGTACTTC
CDR3 protein: CASSHDRAPIQETQYF

D gene: TRBD2
J gene: TRBJ2-1
V gene: TRBV5-1
clone size: .
CDR3 DNA: TGCGCCAGCACAAAGGGACTAGCGGCCAATGAGCAGTTCTTC
CDR3 protein: CASTKGLAANEQFF

D gene: .
J gene: TRBJ2-3
V gene: TRBV7-9
clone size: once
CDR3 DNA: TGTGCCAGCAGCTTAGAGTGGGCAGCAGATACGCAGTATTTT
CDR3 protein: CASSLEWAADTQYF

D gene: TRBD2
J gene: TRBJ2-1
V gene: TRBV14
clone size: .
CDR3 DNA: TGTGCCAGCAGCAAAGGGGTGACTAGCTCTGAGCAGTTCTTC
CDR3 protein: CASSKGVTSSEQFF

D gene: .
J gene: TRBJ2-7
V gene: TRBV10-3
clone size: .
CDR3 DNA: TGTGCCATCAATTACTATCCCCGGAGACAATACGAGCAGTACTTC
CDR3 protein: CAINYYPRRQYEQYF

D gene: .
J gene: TRBJ1-5
V gene: TRBV20-1
clone size: .
CDR3 DNA: TGCAGTGCTAGTGGGGGCAGGGAGGGTCAGCCCCAGCATTTT
CDR3 protein: CSASGGREGQPQHF

D gene: .
J gene: TRBJ2-5
V gene: TRBV27
clone size: .
CDR3 DNA: TGTGCCAGCAGTCTAACGCATACAGATAACTACCAAGAGACCCAGTACTTC
CDR3 protein: CASSLTHTDNYQETQYF

D gene: TRBD1
J gene: TRBJ2-3
V gene: TRBV14
clone size: .
CDR3 DNA: TGTGCCAGCAGCCAAGATTGGGCAGGGGGCTACAGCACAGATACGCAGTATTTT
CDR3 protein: CASSQDWAGGYSTDTQYF

D gene: .
J gene: TRBJ2-5
V gene: TRBV29-1
clone size: .
CDR3 DNA: TGCAGCGTTGACGGAAATTTGGAGACCCAGTACTTC
CDR3 protein: CSVDGNLETQYF

D gene: .
J gene: TRBJ2-4
V gene: TRBV10-3
clone size: few
CDR3 DNA: TGTGCCATCAGGGGGGGGGCCTCGGAGGACATTCAGTACTTC
CDR3 protein: CAIRGGASEDIQYF

D gene: TRBD1
J gene: TRBJ2-4
V gene: TRBV13
clone size: .
CDR3 DNA: TGTGCCAGCAGCGACCGTCGTCGGGACAGTCAAAACATTCAGTACTTC
CDR3 protein: CASSDRRRDSQNIQYF

D gene: .
J gene: TRBJ2-7
V gene: TRBV7-9
clone size: .
CDR3 DNA: TGTGCCAGCAGCCCCGCACAGTCAGGGCCCAGCGAGCAGTACTTC
CDR3 protein: CASSPAQSGPSEQYF

D gene: TRBD2
J gene: TRBJ2-1
V gene: TRBV6-1
clone size: few
CDR3 DNA: TGTGCCAGCAGTGCGAATAGCGGGGGAATCGATGAGCAGTTCTTC
CDR3 protein: CASSANSGGIDEQFF

D gene: TRBD2
J gene: TRBJ2-1
V gene: TRBV7-2
clone size: .
CDR3 DNA: TGTGCCAGCAGCGCTATAACCGCTAGCGGGGGGTTCTTC
CDR3 protein: CASSAITASGGFF

D gene: TRBD2
J gene: TRBJ2-5
V gene: TRBV3-1
clone size: once
CDR3 DNA: TGTGCCAGCAGCCAAGGAGGGCGTAGCGGGGGTAGAGGAGAGACCCAGTACTTC
CDR3 protein: CASSQGGRSGGRGETQYF

D gene: .
J gene: TRBJ1-4
V gene: TRBV5-1
clone size: .
CDR3 DNA: TGCGCCAGCAGCTTTGAAAGCCCTAATGAAAAACTGTTTTTT
CDR3 protein: CASSFESPNEKLFF

D gene: .
J gene: TRBJ2-1
V gene: TRBV4-3
clone size: few
CDR3 DNA: TGCGCCAGCAGCCAAGAGGATAGCTCCCTTGGAGGGTCTTTGAATGAGCAGTTCTTC
CDR3 protein: CASSQEDSSLGGSLNEQFF

D gene: TRBD1
J gene: TRBJ1-2
V gene: TRBV29-1
clone size: few
CDR3 DNA: TGCAGCGTTGGACAGGGTCGATACTATGGCTACACCTTC
CDR3 protein: CSVGQGRYYGYTF

D gene: .
J gene: TRBJ2-7
V gene: TRBV5-6
clone size: .
CDR3 DNA: TGTGCCAGCAACAGACGGGACATCTGGTACGAGCAGTACTTC
CDR3 protein: CASNRRDIWYEQYF

D gene: .
J gene: TRBJ2-5
V gene: TRBV7-2
clone size: .
CDR3 DNA: TGTGCCAGCAGCTTATTTCACCAGATCCAAGAGACCCAGTACTTC
CDR3 protein: CASSLFHQIQETQYF

D gene: TRBD2
J gene: TRBJ2-3
V gene: TRBV10-3
clone size: .
CDR3 DNA: TGTGCCATCATGGGCGGGGGTAGCACAGATACGCAGTATTTT
CDR3 protein: CAIMGGGSTDTQYF

D gene: .
J gene: TRBJ2-7
V gene: TRBV6-8
clone size: few
CDR3 DNA: TGTGCCAGCAGTTACTACATGCTAAGCTCCTACGAGCAGTACTTC
CDR3 protein: CASSYYMLSSYEQYF

D gene: .
J gene: TRBJ2-3
V gene: TRBV29-1
clone size: few
CDR3 DNA: TGCAGCGTTGTGGGGGCTAGCGGTACCACAGATACGCAGTATTTT
CDR3 protein: CSVVGASGTTDTQYF

D gene: .
J gene: TRBJ1-4
V gene: TRBV14
clone size: few
CDR3 DNA: TGTGCCAGCAGCCATTTAGAATCAAAGGCTAATGAAAAACTGTTTTTT
CDR3 protein: CASSHLESKANEKLFF

D gene: .
J gene: TRBJ2-1
V gene: TRBV19
clone size: .
CDR3 DNA: TGTGCCAGTAGTATGGGGATGGGTGAGCAGTTCTTC
CDR3 protein: CASSMGMGEQFF

D gene: .
J gene: TRBJ2-1
V gene: TRBV11-2
clone size: few
CDR3 DNA: TGTGCCAGCAGCCTCAACCTTATGGGGGGTTACAACAATGAGCAGTTCTTC
CDR3 protein: CASSLNLMGGYNNEQFF

D gene: .
J gene: TRBJ1-2
V gene: TRBV6-5
clone size: few
CDR3 DNA: TGTGCCAGCAGTTACACGGGAGCACGGGGGGACTATGGCTACACCTTC
CDR3 protein: CASSYTGARGDYGYTF

D gene: TRBD2
J gene: TRBJ2-1
V gene: TRBV7-9
clone size: few
CDR3 DNA: TGTGCCAGCAGCTTAGATTCCAGCGGGGTTTGGAATGAGCAGTTCTTC
CDR3 protein: CASSLDSSGVWNEQFF

D gene: .
J gene: TRBJ2-5
V gene: TRBV4-3
clone size: few
CDR3 DNA: TGCGCCAGCAGCCAAGATCCGACGAATACGGAGACCCAGTACTTC
CDR3 protein: CASSQDPTNTETQYF

D gene: .
J gene: TRBJ1-2
V gene: TRBV4-3
clone size: .
CDR3 DNA: TGCGCCAGCAGCCACTCCCACCCGACAGCCTATGGCTACACCTTC
CDR3 protein: CASSHSHPTAYGYTF

D gene: .
J gene: TRBJ2-3
V gene: TRBV7-7
clone size: many
CDR3 DNA: TGTGCCAGCAGCTTAGGGCCGGGAAGCACAGATACGCAGTATTTT
CDR3 protein: CASSLGPGSTDTQYF

D gene: TRBD1
J gene: TRBJ1-5
V gene: TRBV6-1
clone size: .
CDR3 DNA: TGTGCCAGCACTTCCGGGACAGTAAAGGGCCTCCAGCATTTT
CDR3 protein: CASTSGTVKGLQHF

D gene: TRBD2
J gene: TRBJ2-1
V gene: TRBV24-1
clone size: .
CDR3 DNA: TGTGCCACCAGTGATCCTACCGGGACTAGCGGAAACAATGAGCAGTTCTTC
CDR3 protein: CATSDPTGTSGNNEQFF

D gene: .
J gene: TRBJ2-1
V gene: TRBV24-1
clone size: .
CDR3 DNA: TGTGCCACCAGTGATTTAAGGGACTCGGGATCGGAGGGCCAGTTCTTC
CDR3 protein: CATSDLRDSGSEGQFF

D gene: TRBD1
J gene: TRBJ1-4
V gene: TRBV27
clone size: few
CDR3 DNA: TGTGCCAGCAGTTCCCGACAGGGGGCGGGTGAAAAACTGTTTTTT
CDR3 protein: CASSSRQGAGEKLFF

D gene: .
J gene: TRBJ1-2
V gene: TRBV5-4
clone size: .
CDR3 DNA: TGTGCCAGCAGCCCACAGGGCCGATATCGTGGCTACACCTTC
CDR3 protein: CASSPQGRYRGYTF

D gene: TRBD1
J gene: TRBJ2-6
V gene: TRBV6-2/TRBV6-3
clone size: .
CDR3 DNA: TGTGCCAGCAGTTACCAAATAGGACAGGGTATCTCTGGGGCCAACGTCCTGACTTTC
CDR3 protein: CASSYQIGQGISGANVLTF